This TCR beta chain is from a study of T cells in Graves' hyperthyroidism and ophthalmopathy. On the basis of clinical symptoms, serum thyroxine and TRAb, thyroid ultrasound and orbital computed tomography, diagnoses were made. The germline V and J ends were trimmed by 0 bases and 1 base, with 12 bases remaining between them. The CDR3 sequence is 15 residues long. From germline, CDR1 is DFQATT and CDR2 SNEGSKA (reference sequence). This clonotype was recorded at least ten times. Using RNA transcripts as the source, TCR beta CDR3 regions were amplified. Initially, a first-round RT-PCR of the TCR CDR3 employed the HTBI primer set. TCRdb ran MiXCR on the multiplex PCR reads and lists one entry per CDR3 protein. This repertoire shows around 350,000 distinct CDR3 sequences, about 15% found once; its top ten account for roughly 19%.

The TCR originated in a woman aged 55 to 70 with Graves' ophthalmopathy. Material for sequencing was blood. The rearrangement links TRBV20-1 to TRBJ2-5; weak D call: TRBD2 (5 bases). The CDR3 loop reads CSARDARLAQETQYF. The CDR3 nucleotides read TGCAGTGCTAGAGATGCCAGGCTAGCCCAAGAGACCCAGTACTTC.